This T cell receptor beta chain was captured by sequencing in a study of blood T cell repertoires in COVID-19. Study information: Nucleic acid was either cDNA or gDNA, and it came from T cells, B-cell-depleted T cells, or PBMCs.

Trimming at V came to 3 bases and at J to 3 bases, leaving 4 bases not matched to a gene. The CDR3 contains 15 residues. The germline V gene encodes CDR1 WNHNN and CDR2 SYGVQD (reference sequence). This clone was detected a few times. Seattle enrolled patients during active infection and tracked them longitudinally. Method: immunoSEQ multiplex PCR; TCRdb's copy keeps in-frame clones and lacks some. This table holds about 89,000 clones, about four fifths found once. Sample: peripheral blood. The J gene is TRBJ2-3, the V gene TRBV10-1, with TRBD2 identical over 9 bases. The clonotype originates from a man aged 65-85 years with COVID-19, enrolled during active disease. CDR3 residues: CASSDFSGSTDTQYF. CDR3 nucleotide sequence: TGCGCCAGCAGTGACTTTAGCGGGAGTACAGATACGCAGTATTTT.